Below, 27 T cell receptor beta chains from the same sample are listed, as sequenced in a study of blood T cell repertoires in COVID-19. Measured with immunoSEQ multiplex PCR; TCRdb has only the in-frame clones, and not every one. The sample has a few hundred thousand clones, 75% to 85% seen once. Sequencing was carried out using peripheral blood. The receptors derive from a human donor in a cohort sampled during active COVID-19.

This clone has just a few counts. This chain links TRBV6-4 with TRBJ2-6; the match to TRBD1 covers 7 bases. The CDR3 runs 16 residues. The J segment lost 4 bases and the V segment lost 2 bases, leaving 5 bases of the junction unmatched. Looked up from germline, CDR1 is MRHNA and CDR2 is SNTAGT. This CDR3 is CASSDNRGSGANVLTF. The CDR3 nucleotides are TGTGCCAGCAGTGACAACAGGGGCTCGGGGGCCAACGTCCTGACTTTC.

V usage is TRBV7-6 and J usage is TRBJ2-7, with TRBD2 matching over 7 bases. The junction had 4 bases not matched to a gene; V was cut back by 2 bases and J by 0 bases. Germline V CDR1 and CDR2: SGHVS, FNYEAQ. This CDR3 contains 15 residues. The CDR3 protein is CASSLQGGGSYEQYF. The CDR3 DNA reads TGTGCCAGCAGCTTACAGGGCGGGGGCTCCTACGAGCAGTACTTC. Together with reference TRBV7-6 and TRBJ2-7, the CDR3 gives the full variable domain: GAGVSQSPRYKVTKRGQDVALRCDPISGHVSLYWYRQALGQGPEFLTYFNYEAQQDKSGLPNDRFSAERPEGSISTLTIQRTEQRDSAMYRCASSLQGGGSYEQYFGPGTRLTVT.

V usage is TRBV5-1 and J usage is TRBJ1-3; D is possibly TRBD1 (6 bases). V dropped 0 bases and J dropped 3 bases, with 16 bases sitting between them. This CDR3 comprises 17 residues. Per germline, CDR1 SGHRS and CDR2 YFSETQ. CDR3 loop: CASSLAWQGSSGNTIYF. CDR3 DNA sequence: TGCGCCAGCAGCTTGGCTTGGCAGGGGTCGAGTGGAAACACCATATATTTT.

V and J are TRBV30 and TRBJ1-5; 7 positions agree with TRBD1. Germline assignment: CDR1 GTSNPN and CDR2 SVGIG (reference sequence). CDR3 size: 16 residues. V shed 0 bases, J shed 4 bases, and the junction held 9 bases outside the gene matches. The CDR3 DNA is TGTGCCTGGAGTGTCTCCCGACAGGGTGAAAATCAGCCCCAGCATTTT. Translated, it gives CAWSVSRQGENQPQHF. The variable domain in full, with the rest retrieved from reference TRBV30 and TRBJ1-5, is SQTIHQWPATLVQPVGSPLSLECTVEGTSNPNLYWYRQAAGRGLQLLFYSVGIGQISSEVPQNLSASRPQDRQFILSSKKLLLSDSGFYLCAWSVSRQGENQPQHFGDGTRLSIL.

The gene calls are TRBV5-8 and TRBJ2-3; unclear D gene. The V gene lost 1 base and the J gene lost 6 bases, with 18 bases spanning the gap. This CDR3 has 16 residues. Germline V lookup: CDR1 SGHTS, CDR2 YDEGEE. The chain's CDR3 is CASSLTGGPLSDTQYF. CDR3 coding DNA: TGTGCCAGCAGCTTGACCGGCGGTCCCTTATCGGATACGCAGTATTTT.

This chain joins TRBV9 and TRBJ1-4; 12 nucleotides line up with TRBD1. The CDR3 spans 20 residues. Germline lookup yields CDR1 SGDLS and CDR2 YYNGEE. After removal of 4 bases from V and 7 bases from J, the junction contained 20 bases not matched to a gene. CDR3 sequence (DNA): TGTGCCAGCAGCCCCCATCACTCCCGGGACAGGGGGCCGGCAGGTGAAAAACTGTTTTTT. It specifies CASSPHHSRDRGPAGEKLFF.

This clone was recorded once. The V call is TRBV5-1, the J call TRBJ1-2; D is undetermined. CDR1 SGHRS and CDR2 YFSETQ come from the germline V gene. This CDR3 is built from 13 residues. Trimming took 1 base from V and 5 from J, leaving 9 bases between them. The CDR3 DNA sequence: TGCGCCAGCAGCTTGACTGCGACTTATGGCTACACCTTC. Amino acids: CASSLTATYGYTF.

The V call is TRBV5-1, the J call TRBJ1-1, with no clear D. Per the germline V gene, CDR1 is SGHRS and CDR2 is YFSETQ. The CDR3 has 12 amino acids. Deletions cut 2 bases from V and 2 bases from J, with 4 bases between. In nucleotides, the CDR3 is TGCGCCAGCAGCTTTTCTAACACTGAAGCTTTCTTT. Amino acids: CASSFSNTEAFF. The variable domain in full, completed from reference TRBV5-1 and TRBJ1-1, reads KAGVTQTPRYLIKTRGQQVTLSCSPISGHRSVSWYQQTPGQGLQFLFEYFSETQRNKGNFPGRFSGRQFSNSRSEMNVSTLELGDSALYLCASSFSNTEAFFGQGTRLTVV.

The chain links TRBV2 to TRBJ1-2; TRBD1 might be the D (5 bases). Looked up from germline, CDR1 is SNHLY and CDR2 is FYNNEI. V was shortened by 8 bases and J by 4 bases, with 17 bases between the two germline ends. The CDR3 runs to 14 residues. This CDR3 is CASAPGVGLYGYTF. CDR3 DNA: TGTGCCAGCGCCCCTGGAGTGGGGCTCTATGGCTACACCTTC.

On this clone: The identical CDR3 is also encoded by other nucleotide sequences in the sample. The chain uses TRBV24-1 and TRBJ2-1, with D possibly TRBD2 on 6 matching bases. The CDR3 runs to 11 residues. The V end lost 6 bases, the J end lost 7 bases, and 6 bases lay between the germline ends. CDR1 is KGHDR, CDR2 SFDVKD, per germline. CDR3 protein: CATSRGNEQFF. The CDR3 DNA reads TGTGCCACCAGTCGGGGGAATGAGCAGTTCTTC.

The V call is TRBV5-6, the J call TRBJ2-7; 7 bases agree with TRBD1. CDR3 length: 15 amino acids. The trim removed 0 bases at V and 4 bases at J, leaving 7 bases unmatched. The germline gives CDR1 SGHDT, CDR2 YYEEEE. The CDR3 spells CASSLATGEWYEQYF. CDR3 bases: TGTGCCAGCAGCTTGGCCACAGGGGAATGGTACGAGCAGTACTTC.

The chain carries TRBV6-1 and TRBJ1-4; D remains ambiguous. The CDR3 has 14 amino acids. Trimming shortened V by 0 bases and J by 8 bases, and 10 bases separated the two germline ends. Germline CDR1 MNHNS, CDR2 SASEGT. The CDR3 spells CASSEAHSGEKLFF. The CDR3 nucleotides are TGTGCCAGCAGTGAAGCGCACAGCGGGGAAAAACTGTTTTTT.

This clone occurred once. The V call is TRBV5-1, the J call TRBJ1-6; 8 bases are shared with TRBD1. V was clipped by 0 bases and J by 8 bases; unmatched bases: 7. The CDR3 length is 16 residues. Germline V lookup: CDR1 SGHRS, CDR2 YFSETQ. CDR3 in DNA: TGCGCCAGCAGCTTGGATAGGACAGGGTTATATTCACCCCTCCACTTT. It encodes CASSLDRTGLYSPLHF. Combining the CDR3 with reference TRBV5-1 and TRBJ1-6 gives the whole variable domain KAGVTQTPRYLIKTRGQQVTLSCSPISGHRSVSWYQQTPGQGLQFLFEYFSETQRNKGNFPGRFSGRQFSNSRSEMNVSTLELGDSALYLCASSLDRTGLYSPLHFGNGTRLTVT.

The V and J genes are TRBV19 and TRBJ1-4, with TRBD1 as a possible D gene (6 bases). CDR1 and CDR2 from the germline V gene are LNHDA and SQIVND (reference sequence). Trimming took off 4 bases at V and 4 bases at J, with 10 bases between the two ends. CDR3 size: 14 residues. Here the CDR3 DNA reads TGTGCCAGTAGTACAGGGGACCTTAATGAAAAACTGTTTTTT. This codes for CASSTGDLNEKLFF.

The rearrangement uses TRBV7-9 and TRBJ2-7, with D tentatively TRBD2 (5 bases). This CDR3 spans 12 amino acids. The ends were cut back, 5 bases at V and 3 bases at J, with 8 bases in the middle. The germline V gene has CDR1 SEHNR and CDR2 FQNEAQ (reference sequence). DNA of the CDR3: TGTGCCAGCAGCGCAACTAGCTACGAGCAGTACTTC. This encodes CASSATSYEQYF.

V and J are TRBV25-1 and TRBJ2-1; 10 bases line up with TRBD1. J gave up 8 bases and V 7 bases, and 5 bases lay outside the gene matches. CDR3 length equals 13 residues. Germline lookup yields CDR1 MGHDK and CDR2 SYGVNS. CDR3 loop: CASKETGGDEQFF. CDR3 coding DNA: TGTGCCAGCAAGGAGACAGGGGGCGATGAGCAGTTCTTC.

The chain links TRBV30 to TRBJ1-5; a possible D gene is TRBD1 (6 bases). CDR3 length equals 15 residues. Per germline, CDR1 GTSNPN and CDR2 SVGIG (reference sequence). Between the trimmed V and J ends, which lost 1 base and 0 bases, there was a span of 10 bases. The CDR3 is CAWSATGNSNQPQHF. CDR3 coding DNA: TGTGCCTGGAGTGCTACAGGGAATAGCAATCAGCCCCAGCATTTT.

CDR3 nucleotides: TGTGCCATCAGTGAGAGCCTACAGTCGAGCTCCTATAATTCACCCCTCCACTTT. It yields the protein CAISESLQSSSYNSPLHF. J is TRBJ1-6 and V is TRBV10-3; no definite D call. The CDR3 runs 18 residues. V was cut by 2 bases and J by 0 bases, with 14 bases left in between. Germline V gene sequence: CDR1 ENHRY, CDR2 SYGVKD.

This rearrangement joins TRBV28 to TRBJ2-7; D gene unclear. Germline loops: CDR1 MDHEN, CDR2 SYDVKM. CDR3 length: 14 amino acids. Trimming left V 3 bases short and J 3 bases short, with 12 bases between. The CDR3 DNA sequence: TGTGCCAGCAGTTTGTCAAACTCTCACTACGAGCAGTACTTC. Translated, it gives CASSLSNSHYEQYF.

CDR3 coding DNA: TGTGCCAGCAGCTTGGTAGGACAGGGGACCTACGAGCAGTACTTC. Encoded protein: CASSLVGQGTYEQYF. V usage is TRBV5-6 and J usage is TRBJ2-7, with 9 bases aligning to TRBD1. Germline assignment: CDR1 SGHDT and CDR2 YYEEEE. The CDR3 totals 15 residues. Trimming at V came to 0 bases and at J to 2 bases, leaving 3 bases not matched to a gene. Variable domain in full (rest from reference TRBV5-6 and TRBJ2-7): DAGVTQSPTHLIKTRGQQVTLRCSPKSGHDTVSWYQQALGQGPQFIFQYYEEEERQRGNFPDRFSGHQFPNYSSELNVNALLLGDSALYLCASSLVGQGTYEQYFGPGTRLTVT.

This chain uses TRBV30 with TRBJ1-2, with TRBD1 as a possible D gene (6 bases). Trimming pared 4 bases from V and 0 bases from J, leaving 12 bases between. Germline CDR1 is GTSNPN and CDR2 is SVGIG (reference sequence). The CDR3 has 14 amino acids. The CDR3 nucleotides read TGTGCCTGGAATGGACAGTCAACTAACTATGGCTACACCTTC. It yields the protein CAWNGQSTNYGYTF.

Only one count was recorded for this clone. This rearrangement joins TRBV6-5 to TRBJ1-5; D call uncertain. CDR1 and CDR2 (germline): MNHEY, SVGAGI. V was trimmed by 2 bases and J by 0 bases, leaving 8 bases between them. This CDR3 is 15 amino acids long. The CDR3 reads CASSYRETSNQPQHF. In DNA form, the CDR3 reads TGTGCCAGCAGTTACAGGGAGACTAGCAATCAGCCCCAGCATTTT.

The chain has TRBV13 and TRBJ1-1; no definite D call. The CDR3 is 15 amino acids. CDR1 is PRHDT and CDR2 is FYEKMQ in the germline V gene (reference sequence). The V end was cut by 5 bases, the J end by 3 bases, with 16 bases between. Here the CDR3 DNA reads TGTGCCAGCAGCCCACCGGGCCCTAGCTACACTGAAGCTTTCTTT. It encodes CASSPPGPSYTEAFF.

The chain carries TRBV3-1 (or the pseudogene TRBV3-2) and TRBJ2-1; a possible D gene is TRBD2 (6 bases). Trimming shortened V by 0 bases and J by 0 bases, and 18 bases separated the two germline ends. Germline V lookup: CDR1 LGHDT, CDR2 YNNKEL (reference sequence). CDR3 length: 19 amino acids. The CDR3 nucleotides are TGTGCCAGCAGCCAAGAATCCCGACCTTTCGGGGGCTCCTACAATGAGCAGTTCTTC. It translates to CASSQESRPFGGSYNEQFF.

This chain links TRBV19 with TRBJ2-2; no clear D gene. CDR1 and CDR2 from the germline V gene are LNHDA and SQIVND (reference sequence). The CDR3 contains 13 residues. The germline V and J ends were trimmed by 1 base and 4 bases, with 4 bases remaining between them. Here the CDR3 reads CASSIAITGELFF. The DNA of the CDR3 is TGTGCCAGTAGTATAGCCATCACCGGGGAGCTGTTTTTT. The variable domain in full, with the rest retrieved from reference TRBV19 and TRBJ2-2, is DGGITQSPKYLFRKEGQNVTLSCEQNLNHDAMYWYRQDPGQGLRLIYYSQIVNDFQKGDIAEGYSVSREKKESFPLTVTSAQKNPTAFYLCASSIAITGELFFGEGSRLTVL.

V usage is TRBV9 and J usage is TRBJ2-3; TRBD1 might be the D (5 bases). V dropped 2 bases and J dropped 4 bases, with 8 bases sitting between them. CDR1 and CDR2 (germline): SGDLS, YYNGEE. The CDR3 has 13 residues. CDR3 in amino acids: CASSVRESDTQYF. The CDR3 coding sequence is TGTGCCAGCAGCGTCAGGGAATCAGATACGCAGTATTTT.

The table lists this clone with a few counts. V usage is TRBV7-3 and J usage is TRBJ2-2; 9 bases fit TRBD1. The ends lost 6 bases at V and 3 bases at J; junction bases unmatched: 2. CDR1 is SGHTA and CDR2 is FQGTGA in the germline V gene. CDR3 length: 14 amino acids. The CDR3 reads CASSRDRDTGELFF. CDR3 nucleotides: TGTGCCAGCAGTCGGGACAGGGACACCGGGGAGCTGTTTTTT.